This TCR beta chain was obtained from a study of T cells in narcolepsy. Study details: Patients with NT1 or NT2 and healthy control donors were enrolled.

Study conclusions and caveats: Same-patient CSF and blood CD4+ T cell clonotypes included HCRT-specific and TRIB2-specific autoreactive ones. Healthy controls reportedly lacked the autoreactive clonotypes serially found in patients' blood.

This CDR3 is built from 17 residues. V was trimmed by 3 bases and J by 4 bases, leaving 19 bases between them. Germline CDR1 LGHNA, CDR2 YNFKEQ. This clone was seen a few times. Its cognate antigen is unknown. The data were produced by immunoSEQ multiplex PCR, yet TCRdb's version contains in-frame clones alone and is incomplete. The sample consists of around 18,000 clones, 55% to 80% of them appearing once. This clonotype was sampled from a human donor with narcolepsy. Material: CD45RA- memory CD8+ T cells from PBMCs. The V gene is TRBV4-2, the J gene TRBJ1-3; D gene unclear. The CDR3 here is CASSQEEGPSMGNTIYF. In nucleotides, the CDR3 is TGTGCCAGCAGCCAGGAAGAGGGCCCCTCGATGGGAAACACCATATATTTT.